This TCR beta chain was recovered during a study of blood T cell repertoires in COVID-19. Study information: The origin of the acute and convalescent COVID-19 samples was the United States, Italy and Spain. Nucleic acid was either cDNA or gDNA, and it came from T cells, B-cell-depleted T cells, or PBMCs.

With V trimmed by 6 bases and J by 4 bases, 1 base remained unmatched. Germline V CDR1 and CDR2: MNHEY, SMNVEV (reference sequence). CDR3 length equals 12 residues. Original processing methods: The assay estimated nucleated cells by amplifying reference gene primers. Some clones are missing from TCRdb's copy, which holds only in-frame ones; the method was immunoSEQ multiplex PCR. V and J calls and clone size are copied from that table; D and trimming were computed from the DNA. In the table there are over 150,000 clones, 80% to 90% of which are singletons. This clone has more than one count but fewer than ten.

This sequence joins TRBV27 and TRBJ1-1, with TRBD1 matching over 8 bases. The sequence was collected from an elderly woman with acute or convalescent COVID-19. Sequences were obtained from peripheral blood. CDR3: CASRTGGTEAFF. The CDR3 coding sequence is TGTGCCAGCAGAACAGGGGGCACTGAAGCTTTCTTT.